This is a list of T cell receptor beta chains from one sample in a study of CD8 T cells in ankylosing spondylitis. Using its own MiXCR run on the 5' RACE reads, TCRdb lists one record per CDR3 protein. Altogether about 220,000 distinct CDR3 sequences are present, around 25% being singletons, with the ten largest covering 6.6%. Sequences were obtained from blood, either unsorted or a sorted T cell fraction (not recorded which). All receptors come from a male donor with ankylosing spondylitis or in good health (not recorded which). Each CDR3 is given with its conserved first and last residue. The D gene is left open where the match is weak. Some rows mark clone size as missing; the rest say once, few, many or name a class of expanded clone.

D: NA
size: many
V: TRBV5-6
J: TRBJ2-7
CDR3: CASSWRDEQYF
DNA: TGTGCCAGCAGCTGGAGAGACGAGCAGTACTTC

D: TRBD1
size: many
V: TRBV7-2
J: TRBJ2-1
CDR3: CASSGDRFSYNEQFF
DNA: TGTGCCAGCAGCGGGGACAGATTCTCCTACAATGAGCAGTTCTTC

D: NA
size: many
V: TRBV20-1
J: TRBJ2-1
CDR3: CSATRWNEQFF
DNA: TGCAGTGCTACCAGGTGGAATGAGCAGTTCTTC

D: NA
size: many
V: TRBV7-2
J: TRBJ2-2
CDR3: CASSTGNQHGELFF
DNA: TGTGCCAGCAGCACAGGGAATCAGCACGGGGAGCTGTTTTTT

D: TRBD1
size: few
V: TRBV5-1
J: TRBJ2-2
CDR3: CASSLPGQGSTGELFF
DNA: TGCGCCAGCAGCCTTCCGGGACAGGGGAGTACCGGGGAGCTGTTTTTT

D: TRBD1
size: NA
V: TRBV20-1
J: TRBJ1-4
CDR3: CSARPVTGGREKLFF
DNA: TGCAGTGCTAGGCCAGTTACAGGGGGTCGCGAAAAACTGTTTTTT

D: NA
size: NA
V: TRBV7-8
J: TRBJ2-7
CDR3: CASSLGRQGTYEQYF
DNA: TGTGCCAGCAGCTTAGGGCGCCAGGGTACCTACGAGCAGTACTTC

D: NA
size: NA
V: TRBV9
J: TRBJ2-1
CDR3: CASSVAGRPSEQFF
DNA: TGTGCCAGCAGCGTAGCGGGACGACCCAGTGAGCAGTTCTTC

D: NA
size: many
V: TRBV20-1
J: TRBJ1-4
CDR3: CSARDSRGGTEKLFF
DNA: TGCAGTGCTAGAGATAGTAGGGGGGGGACTGAAAAACTGTTTTTT

D: NA
size: few
V: TRBV6-1
J: TRBJ2-6
CDR3: CASRLPGANVLTF
DNA: TGTGCCAGCAGGCTCCCTGGGGCCAACGTCCTGACTTTC

D: NA
size: once
V: TRBV4-1
J: TRBJ2-7
CDR3: CANYQLVSSGEQYF
DNA: TGCGCCAACTACCAACTAGTGTCTTCGGGAGAGCAGTACTTC

D: TRBD1
size: NA
V: TRBV5-1
J: TRBJ2-5
CDR3: CASSLHGTEETQYF
DNA: TGCGCCAGCAGCTTACACGGGACAGAAGAGACCCAGTACTTC

D: NA
size: many
V: TRBV5-6
J: TRBJ2-7
CDR3: CASSSGRTGSYEQYF
DNA: TGTGCCAGCAGCTCGGGTCGGACGGGCTCCTACGAGCAGTACTTC

D: NA
size: NA
V: TRBV6-5
J: TRBJ2-7
CDR3: CASSSSPGAYSYEQYF
DNA: TGTGCCAGCAGTTCCTCCCCAGGGGCCTACTCCTACGAGCAGTACTTC

D: NA
size: many
V: TRBV5-1
J: TRBJ1-4
CDR3: CASSLEMQNEKLFF
DNA: TGCGCCAGCAGCTTGGAAATGCAAAATGAAAAACTGTTTTTT

D: TRBD2
size: NA
V: TRBV28
J: TRBJ2-1
CDR3: CASSPGTSGRRINEQFF
DNA: TGTGCCAGCAGTCCCGGGACTAGCGGGAGGCGAATCAATGAGCAGTTCTTC

D: NA
size: NA
V: TRBV10-3
J: TRBJ2-1
CDR3: CAISESLTVNEQFF
DNA: TGTGCCATCAGTGAGTCTTTAACAGTCAATGAGCAGTTCTTC

D: NA
size: many
V: TRBV3-1
J: TRBJ2-1
CDR3: CASSQGRFYNEQFF
DNA: TGTGCCAGCAGCCAAGGAAGATTCTACAATGAGCAGTTCTTC